This T cell receptor (beta chain) was profiled in a study of T-cell memory formation after mild COVID-19. This clonotype was counted between two and nine times. A single record per CDR3 protein comes from TCRdb applying MiXCR to the 5' RACE reads. The sample lists 430,000 or so distinct CDR3 sequences; about 23% were seen once. The sample consisted of PBMCs or a T cell subset sorted from them (not recorded which). The TCR sequence derives from an adult woman who had mild COVID-19 (a few samples of this study predate the infection). Cell type and time point are not known.

The CDR3 DNA reads TGCAGCGTGGCTGGGACAGGGAGAACTGAAGCTTTCTTT. This encodes CSVAGTGRTEAFF. The V and J genes are TRBV29-1 and TRBJ1-1; 9 positions match TRBD1. The V segment lost 6 bases and the J segment 5 bases; nucleotides outside the gene matches: 7. This CDR3 spans 13 amino acids. Germline values: CDR1 SQVTM, CDR2 ANQGSEA.